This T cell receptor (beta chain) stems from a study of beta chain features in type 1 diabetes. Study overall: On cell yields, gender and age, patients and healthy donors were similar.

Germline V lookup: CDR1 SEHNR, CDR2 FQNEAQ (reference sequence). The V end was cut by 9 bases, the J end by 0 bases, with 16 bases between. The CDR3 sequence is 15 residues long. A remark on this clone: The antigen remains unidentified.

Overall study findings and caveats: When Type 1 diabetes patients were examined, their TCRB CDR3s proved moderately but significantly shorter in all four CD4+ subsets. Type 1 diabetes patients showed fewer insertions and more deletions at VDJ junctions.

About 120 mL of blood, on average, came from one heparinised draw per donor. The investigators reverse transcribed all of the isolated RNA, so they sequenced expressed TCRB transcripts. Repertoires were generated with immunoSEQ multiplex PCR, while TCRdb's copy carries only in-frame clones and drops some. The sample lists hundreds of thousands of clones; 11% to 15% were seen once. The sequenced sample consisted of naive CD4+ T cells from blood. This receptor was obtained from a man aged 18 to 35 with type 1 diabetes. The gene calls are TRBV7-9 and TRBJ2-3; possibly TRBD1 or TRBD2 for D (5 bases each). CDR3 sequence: CASKGRSTSTDTQYF. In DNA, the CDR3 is TGTGCCAGTAAGGGGAGATCTACTAGCACAGATACGCAGTATTTT.